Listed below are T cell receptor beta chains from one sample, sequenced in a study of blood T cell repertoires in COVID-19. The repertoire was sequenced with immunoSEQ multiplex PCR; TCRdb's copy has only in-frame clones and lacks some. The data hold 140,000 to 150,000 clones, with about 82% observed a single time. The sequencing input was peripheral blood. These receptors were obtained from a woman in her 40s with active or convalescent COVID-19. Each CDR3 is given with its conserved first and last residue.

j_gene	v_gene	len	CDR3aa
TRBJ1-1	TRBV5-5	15	CASRAPGVAGTEAFF
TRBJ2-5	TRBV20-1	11	CSATLRETQYF
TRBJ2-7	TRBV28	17	CASSFPGKGRASYEQYF
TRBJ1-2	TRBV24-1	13	CATSEPGNYGYTF
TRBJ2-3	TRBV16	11	CASTRGDTQYF
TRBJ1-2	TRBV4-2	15	CASSPTRDRLDGYTF
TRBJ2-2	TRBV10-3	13	CAAGGAGTGELFF
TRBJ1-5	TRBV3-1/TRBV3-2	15	CASSQDWGGNQPQHF
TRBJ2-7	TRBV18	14	CASSLLADVYEQYF
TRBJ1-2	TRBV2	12	CASSEDFYGYTF
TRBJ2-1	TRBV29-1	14	CSVVTRPPYNEQFF
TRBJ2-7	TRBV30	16	CAWTKQKGGVGYEQYF
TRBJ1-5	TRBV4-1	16	CASSQEGGAGGQPQHF
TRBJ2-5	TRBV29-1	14	CSVVRDRGLETQYF
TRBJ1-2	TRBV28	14	CASYPGWGGYGYTF
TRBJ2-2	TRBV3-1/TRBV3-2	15	CASSQTGQGIGELFF
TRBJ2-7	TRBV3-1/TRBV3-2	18	CASSQGPTSGGLPYEQYF
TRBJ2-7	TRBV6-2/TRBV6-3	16	CASSSVPKTGGAVQYF
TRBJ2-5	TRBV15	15	CATSPPQGRLETQYF
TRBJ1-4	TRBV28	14	CASRNWGGQPKLFF
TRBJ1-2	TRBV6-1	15	CASTRRQGDVYGYTF
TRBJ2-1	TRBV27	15	CASSLSGTSNNEQFF
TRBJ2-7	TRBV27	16	CASSSGGGRQFYEQYF
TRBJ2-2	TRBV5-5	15	CASSLSSGGAGELFF
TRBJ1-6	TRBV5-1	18	CASSLKKGQSSYNSPLHF
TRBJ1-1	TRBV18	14	CASSPNSRNTEAFF
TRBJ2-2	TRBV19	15	CASMGAGFNTGELFF
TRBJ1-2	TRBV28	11	CAVFPGYGYTF
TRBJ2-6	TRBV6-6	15	CASSPQGAGANVLTF
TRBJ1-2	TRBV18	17	CASSPSPGTGFYYGYTF
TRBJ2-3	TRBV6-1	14	CASSENRGADTQYF
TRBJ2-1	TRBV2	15	CASGGDRGEFNEQFF
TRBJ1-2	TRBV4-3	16	CASSQDAAENYYGYTF
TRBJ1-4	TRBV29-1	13	CSAQGVVGEKLFF
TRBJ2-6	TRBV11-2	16	CASSSQTVSGANVLTF
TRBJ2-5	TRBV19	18	CASSGSLLAGGYQETQYF
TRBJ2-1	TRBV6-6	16	CASSSPGLAANNEQFF
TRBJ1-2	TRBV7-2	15	CASSLALQALYGYTF
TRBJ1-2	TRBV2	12	CASSPGEYGYTF
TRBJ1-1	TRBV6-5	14	CASSTASGNTEAFF
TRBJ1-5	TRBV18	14	CASAGTGAFQPQHF